This T cell receptor (beta chain) was identified during a study of blood T cell repertoires in COVID-19. Study information: The United States, Italy and Spain provided the acute and convalescent COVID-19 samples. Nucleic acid was either cDNA or gDNA, and it came from T cells, B-cell-depleted T cells, or PBMCs.

Patients in Seattle were enrolled during active infection, then followed longitudinally. From germline, CDR1 is MNHEY and CDR2 SVGEGT. The CDR3 has 16 amino acids. V was pared by 6 bases and J by 0 bases, with 17 bases between. TCRdb's copy holds only in-frame clones and misses some; the assay was immunoSEQ multiplex PCR. The top ten clones hold 1.3% of a sample with 200,000 to 250,000 clones, 75% to 85% of them seen once. The chain combines TRBV6-2 or TRBV6-3 with TRBJ2-5, with D possibly being TRBD1 (5 bases). The source of this sequence is a woman aged 30 to 39 with COVID-19, enrolled during active disease. The specimen sequenced was peripheral blood. The CDR3 nucleotides are TGTGCCAGCAGCAACGCTCCTGACAGAGACCAAGAGACCCAGTACTTC. It translates to CASSNAPDRDQETQYF.